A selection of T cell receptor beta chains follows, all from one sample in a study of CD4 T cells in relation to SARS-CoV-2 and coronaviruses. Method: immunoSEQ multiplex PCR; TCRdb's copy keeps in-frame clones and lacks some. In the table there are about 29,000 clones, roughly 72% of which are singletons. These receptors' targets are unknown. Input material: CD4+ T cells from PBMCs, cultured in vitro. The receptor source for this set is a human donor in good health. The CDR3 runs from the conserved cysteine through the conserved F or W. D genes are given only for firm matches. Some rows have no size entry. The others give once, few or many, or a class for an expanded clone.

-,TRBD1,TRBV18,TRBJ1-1,CASSPETGHTEAFF,TGTGCCAGCTCACCCGAGACAGGGCACACTGAAGCTTTCTTT
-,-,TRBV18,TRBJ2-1,CASSPPRTSIHNEQFF,TGTGCCAGCTCACCACCAAGGACCTCAATTCACAATGAGCAGTTCTTC
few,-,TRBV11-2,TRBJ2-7,CASSLTSYEQYF,TGTGCCAGCAGCCTGACTAGTTACGAGCAGTACTTC
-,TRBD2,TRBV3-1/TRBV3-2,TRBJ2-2,CASSLRLAGVVGELFF,TGTGCCAGCAGCCTGAGACTAGCGGGAGTTGTCGGGGAGCTGTTTTTT
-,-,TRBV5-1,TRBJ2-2,CASKTGGANTGELFF,TGCGCCAGCAAAACGGGGGGCGCTAACACCGGGGAGCTGTTTTTT
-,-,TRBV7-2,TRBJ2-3,CASSLEWRDTQYF,TGTGCCAGCAGCTTAGAATGGAGAGATACGCAGTATTTT
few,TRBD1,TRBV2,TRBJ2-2,CATEDRVGTGELFF,TGTGCCACCGAGGACAGGGTCGGCACCGGGGAGCTGTTTTTT
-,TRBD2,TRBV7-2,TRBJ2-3,CASSLMAGGTDTQYF,TGTGCCAGCAGCTTGATGGCGGGGGGGACAGATACGCAGTATTTT
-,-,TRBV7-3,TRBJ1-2,CASSQSGESGYTF,TGTGCCAGCAGCCAATCTGGAGAAAGTGGCTACACCTTC
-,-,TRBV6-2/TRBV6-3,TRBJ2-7,CASSYSQGRQYF,TGTGCCAGCAGTTACTCACAGGGTAGGCAGTACTTC
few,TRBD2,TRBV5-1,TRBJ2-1,CASTSTPTSGGAVSNVNNEQFF,TGCGCCAGCACCTCCACCCCGACTAGCGGGGGGGCCGTGAGTAACGTCAACAATGAGCAGTTCTTC
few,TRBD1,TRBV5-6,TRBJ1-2,CASSFPSPGQIGYTF,TGTGCCAGCAGCTTTCCATCCCCGGGACAGATCGGCTACACCTTC
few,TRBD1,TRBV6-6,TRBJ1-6,CASSEGTGRGGLHF,TGTGCCAGCAGCGAAGGGACAGGGAGAGGGGGGCTCCACTTT
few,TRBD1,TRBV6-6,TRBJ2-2,CASTRTGVTGELFF,TGTGCCAGCACGAGGACAGGGGTTACCGGGGAGCTGTTTTTT
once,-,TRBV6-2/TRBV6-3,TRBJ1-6,CASSYTTGTSSYNSPLHF,TGTGCCAGCAGTTACACCACCGGGACCAGCTCCTATAATTCACCCCTCCACTTT
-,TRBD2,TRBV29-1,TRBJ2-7,CSVEEVGGSYEQYF,TGCAGCGTTGAAGAGGTGGGAGGGAGCTACGAGCAGTACTTC
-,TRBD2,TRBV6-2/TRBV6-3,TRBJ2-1,CASSHRGLAKYNEQFF,TGTGCCAGCAGCCACAGAGGACTAGCCAAGTACAATGAGCAGTTCTTC
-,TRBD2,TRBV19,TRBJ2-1,CASSDRLAGGYNEQFF,TGTGCCAGTAGTGACAGACTAGCGGGAGGCTACAATGAGCAGTTCTTC
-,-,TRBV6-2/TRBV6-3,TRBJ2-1,CASSPGWRGSNNEQFF,TGTGCCAGCAGTCCGGGATGGCGGGGAAGCAACAATGAGCAGTTCTTC
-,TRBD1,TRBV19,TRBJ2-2,CASRDRGLTGELFF,TGTGCCAGTAGGGACAGGGGGCTCACCGGGGAGCTGTTTTTT
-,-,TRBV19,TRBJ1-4,CASSRADEKLFF,TGTGCCAGTAGTAGGGCTGATGAAAAACTGTTTTTT
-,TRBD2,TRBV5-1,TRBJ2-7,CASSLVLAGSNEQYF,TGCGCCAGCAGCTTGGTCCTAGCGGGGAGTAACGAGCAGTACTTC
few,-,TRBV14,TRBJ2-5,CASSQLGETQYF,TGTGCCAGCAGCCAACTAGGGGAGACCCAGTACTTC
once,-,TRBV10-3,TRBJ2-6,CAISESVDSGANVLTF,TGTGCCATCAGTGAGTCGGTGGACTCTGGGGCCAACGTCCTGACTTTC
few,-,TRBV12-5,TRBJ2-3,CASGTLPYTQYF,TGTGCTAGTGGTACCCTACCGTATACGCAGTATTTT
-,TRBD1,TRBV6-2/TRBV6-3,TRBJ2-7,CASSDGTGTGSSYEQYF,TGTGCCAGCAGTGACGGAACCGGGACAGGAAGCTCCTACGAGCAGTACTTC
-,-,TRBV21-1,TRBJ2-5,CAGRWGLAGAYPQETQYF,TGTGCCGGTAGGTGGGGACTAGCGGGGGCATACCCCCAAGAGACCCAGTACTTC
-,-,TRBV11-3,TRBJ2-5,CASSSSALETQYF,TGTGCCAGCAGCTCCTCTGCCCTAGAGACCCAGTACTTC
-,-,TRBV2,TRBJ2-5,CASSRDEETQYF,TGTGCCAGCAGCCGGGATGAGGAGACCCAGTACTTC
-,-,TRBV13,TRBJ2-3,CASSFTTDTQYF,TGTGCCAGCAGCTTCACCACAGATACGCAGTATTTT
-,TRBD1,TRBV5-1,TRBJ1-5,CASSWGQGQPQHF,TGCGCCAGCAGCTGGGGACAGGGCCAGCCCCAGCATTTT
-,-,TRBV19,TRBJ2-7,CASSRTQAHYEQYF,TGTGCCAGTAGTCGAACTCAGGCGCACTACGAGCAGTACTTC
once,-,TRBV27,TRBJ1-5,CASSPNYSNQPQHF,TGTGCCAGCAGTCCGAACTATAGCAATCAGCCCCAGCATTTT
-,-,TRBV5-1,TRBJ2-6,CASSLGSSGANVLTF,TGCGCCAGCAGCTTGGGTAGCTCTGGGGCCAACGTCCTGACTTTC
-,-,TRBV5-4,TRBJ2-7,CASSLLGLVDEQYF,TGTGCCAGCAGCTTGTTGGGGTTGGTCGACGAGCAGTACTTC
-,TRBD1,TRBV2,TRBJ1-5,CASTDTGGVRNQPQHF,TGTGCCAGCACCGACACAGGGGGCGTCCGGAATCAGCCCCAGCATTTT
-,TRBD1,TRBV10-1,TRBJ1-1,CASSPTGMVAEAFF,TGCGCCAGCAGCCCGACAGGGATGGTCGCTGAAGCTTTCTTT
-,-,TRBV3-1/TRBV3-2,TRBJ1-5,CASSQDLTANQPQHF,TGTGCCAGCAGCCAAGATCTGACTGCAAATCAGCCCCAGCATTTT
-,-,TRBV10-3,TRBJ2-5,CAISESTGAQETQYF,TGTGCCATCAGTGAGTCTACGGGAGCGCAAGAGACCCAGTACTTC
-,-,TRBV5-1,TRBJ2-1,CASSVDVGQGRNEQFF,TGCGCCAGCAGCGTGGATGTCGGGCAGGGTAGGAATGAGCAGTTCTTC
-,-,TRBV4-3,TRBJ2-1,CASSQGWGGRNEQFF,TGCGCCAGCAGCCAAGGGTGGGGGGGCCGGAATGAGCAGTTCTTC
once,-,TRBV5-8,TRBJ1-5,CASSFQRGTESNQPQHF,TGTGCCAGCAGCTTTCAACGCGGGACTGAGAGCAATCAGCCCCAGCATTTT
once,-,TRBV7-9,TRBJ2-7,CASSSGPGMDEQYF,TGTGCCAGCAGCTCGGGGCCAGGAATGGACGAGCAGTACTTC
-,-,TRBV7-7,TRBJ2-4,CASSPSPGVNIQYF,TGTGCTAGCAGCCCCTCGCCAGGGGTGAACATTCAGTACTTC
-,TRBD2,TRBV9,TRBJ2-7,CASSVGGGAYSEQYF,TGTGCCAGCAGCGTAGGGGGAGGGGCTTACTCCGAGCAGTACTTC
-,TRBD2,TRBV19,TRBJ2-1,CASSIRGSGRTVDEQFF,TGTGCCAGTAGTATACGGGGTAGCGGGCGAACAGTGGATGAGCAGTTCTTC
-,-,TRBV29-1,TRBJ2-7,CSAQGMGYYEQYF,TGCAGCGCCCAGGGTATGGGGTACTACGAGCAGTACTTC
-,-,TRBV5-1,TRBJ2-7,CASSLEGRGRSYEQYF,TGCGCCAGCAGCTTGGAGGGCAGGGGACGCTCCTACGAGCAGTACTTC
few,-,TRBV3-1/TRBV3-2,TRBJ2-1,CASSHAGPNYEQFF,TGTGCCAGCAGCCACGCGGGACCTAACTATGAGCAGTTCTTC
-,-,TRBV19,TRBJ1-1,CASRFRGPNTEAFF,TGTGCCAGTAGGTTCAGGGGACCGAACACTGAAGCTTTCTTT
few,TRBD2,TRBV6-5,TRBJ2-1,CASSPTSGQFF,TGTGCCAGCAGTCCGACTAGCGGGCAGTTCTTC
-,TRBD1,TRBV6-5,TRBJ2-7,CASSLPGQVAYEQYF,TGTGCCAGCAGTCTACCGGGACAGGTCGCCTACGAGCAGTACTTC
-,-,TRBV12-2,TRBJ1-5,CASRHDPGQGDGQPQHF,TGTGCAAGTCGCCACGACCCGGGACAGGGGGATGGTCAGCCCCAGCATTTT
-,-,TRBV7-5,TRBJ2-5,CARSGGLAGKETQYF,TGTGCCAGAAGCGGCGGACTAGCGGGGAAAGAGACCCAGTACTTC
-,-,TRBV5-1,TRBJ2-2,CASSFGTANTGELFF,TGCGCCAGCAGCTTCGGGACCGCGAACACCGGGGAGCTGTTTTTT